Shown below are 11 T cell receptor beta chains from a single sample sequenced in a study of shared clonotypes between healthy human individuals. Only in-frame clones appear in the TCRdb table, and some are missing; sequencing was by immunoSEQ multiplex PCR. Among some 2.1 million clones, approximately 94% were seen once, and the ten largest hold 0.85% to 1.3%. Naive-designated CD8 cells lacked CD45RO, were positively enriched for CCR7, and omitted terminally differentiated effector memory CD45RA+ cells. Sequenced input: naive CD8+ T cells sorted from blood. These receptors were obtained from a man between 18 and 35 years old in good health.

The V call is TRBV5-6, the J call TRBJ2-7; TRBD1 matches 7 bases. The CDR3 spans 14 residues. Trimming at V came to 2 bases and at J to 2 bases, leaving 4 bases not matched to a gene. The germline V gene encodes CDR1 SGHDT and CDR2 YYEEEE. CDR3 protein: CASSFGRGPYEQYF. The DNA for the CDR3 is TGTGCCAGCAGCTTCGGAAGGGGGCCCTACGAGCAGTACTTC. Looking up the rest from reference TRBV5-6 and TRBJ2-7 gives the full variable domain: DAGVTQSPTHLIKTRGQQVTLRCSPKSGHDTVSWYQQALGQGPQFIFQYYEEEERQRGNFPDRFSGHQFPNYSSELNVNALLLGDSALYLCASSFGRGPYEQYFGPGTRLTVT.

The chain couples TRBV2 to TRBJ2-7; either TRBD1 or TRBD2 may supply D (5 bases each). Looked up from germline, CDR1 is SNHLY and CDR2 is FYNNEI. Trimming pared 7 bases from V and 7 bases from J, leaving 17 bases between. This CDR3 spans 13 amino acids. CDR3 nucleotides: TGTGCCAGCAACTGGGACCCCGGGTTTGAGCAGTACTTC. Its translation is CASNWDPGFEQYF.

The chain links TRBV13 to TRBJ2-7; the match to TRBD1 covers 8 bases. Germline CDR1 and CDR2: PRHDT and FYEKMQ (reference sequence). The CDR3 runs 13 residues. V was clipped by 4 bases and J by 6 bases; unmatched bases: 5. CDR3 DNA sequence: TGTGCCAGCAGCTATTATACAGGGGGCGAGCAGTACTTC. Amino acids: CASSYYTGGEQYF. Full variable domain (outside the CDR3, taken from reference TRBV13 and TRBJ2-7): AAGVIQSPRHLIKEKRETATLKCYPIPRHDTVYWYQQGPGQDPQFLISFYEKMQSDKGSIPDRFSAQQFSDYHSELNMSSLELGDSALYFCASSYYTGGEQYFGPGTRLTVT.

The genes are TRBV28 and TRBJ1-5; D possibly corresponds to TRBD1 (5 bases). Germline-derived CDR1 and CDR2 are MDHEN and SYDVKM. V was pared by 4 bases and J by 2 bases, with 12 bases between. The CDR3 covers 15 residues. In DNA, the CDR3 is TGTGCCAGCAGTTGGCGAGGGGCTGGCAATCAGCCCCAGCATTTT. Encoded protein: CASSWRGAGNQPQHF. The entire variable domain, with the rest obtained from reference TRBV28 and TRBJ1-5, is as follows: DVKVTQSSRYLVKRTGEKVFLECVQDMDHENMFWYRQDPGLGLRLIYFSYDVKMKEKGDIPEGYSVSREKKERFSLILESASTNQTSMYLCASSWRGAGNQPQHFGDGTRLSIL.

As DNA, the CDR3 is TGTGCCAGCAGCTTACTGCGGGGGACCACAGATACGCAGTATTTT. Its translation: CASSLLRGTTDTQYF. The chain combines TRBV11-2 with TRBJ2-3, with 7 positions matching TRBD2. The CDR3 is 15 residues long. In germline, CDR1 is SGHAT, CDR2 FQNNGV. V gave up 2 bases and J gave up 2 bases; unmatched junction bases: 4.

The CDR3 is CASTAHRTSGVGELFF. The CDR3 DNA follows: TGTGCCAGCACCGCCCATCGGACTAGCGGGGTCGGGGAGCTGTTTTTT. The rearrangement uses TRBV28 and TRBJ2-2; 12 nucleotides agree with TRBD2. Trimming at V came to 7 bases and at J to 7 bases, leaving 10 bases not matched to a gene. Germline CDR1 MDHEN, CDR2 SYDVKM. The CDR3 has 16 residues.

This chain links TRBV4-3 with TRBJ1-1; 10 nucleotides align to TRBD1. With V trimmed by 1 base and J by 2 bases, 7 bases remained unmatched. The CDR3 extends over 17 amino acids. The germline gives CDR1 LGHNA, CDR2 YSLEER. The CDR3 sequence: CASSQARGQGINTEAFF. The CDR3 bases are TGCGCCAGCAGCCAAGCGAGGGGACAGGGGATAAACACTGAAGCTTTCTTT.

The gene calls are TRBV7-9 and TRBJ1-2; no reliable D call. This CDR3 is built from 15 residues. CDR1 and CDR2 (germline): SEHNR, FQNEAQ (reference sequence). V was shortened by 1 base and J by 4 bases, with 13 bases between the two germline ends. CDR3 protein: CASSLEGLAVYGYTF. As DNA, the CDR3 is TGTGCCAGCAGCTTAGAAGGTTTGGCAGTCTATGGCTACACCTTC.

The chain is built from TRBV25-1 and TRBJ1-6, with TRBD1 as a possible D gene (5 bases). Trimming cost V 6 bases and J 10 bases, with 10 bases left between them. The CDR3 runs 12 residues. The V gene's germline CDR1 is MGHDK and CDR2 SYGVNS. DNA of the CDR3: TGTGCCAGCAGGGTAGGGGCCTCACCCCTCCACTTT. This gives the protein CASRVGASPLHF. The full variable domain, its missing parts supplied by reference TRBV25-1 and TRBJ1-6, is EADIYQTPRYLVIGTGKKITLECSQTMGHDKMYWYQQDPGMELHLIHYSYGVNSTEKGDLSSESTVSRIRTEHFPLTLESARPSHTSQYLCASRVGASPLHFGNGTRLTVT.

This clone occurred once. The V and J genes are TRBV2 and TRBJ2-3, with 12 positions matching TRBD2. This CDR3 spans 16 amino acids. With V trimmed by 5 bases and J by 3 bases, 6 bases remained unmatched. Germline V gives CDR1 SNHLY, CDR2 FYNNEI. The DNA for the CDR3 is TGTGCCAGCAGTTCTAGCGGGAGGGATAGGACAGATACGCAGTATTTT. Its translation: CASSSSGRDRTDTQYF.

The chain recombines TRBV27 with TRBJ2-7; no clear D gene. V dropped 3 bases and J dropped 3 bases, with 12 bases sitting between them. The germline V gene has CDR1 MNHEY and CDR2 SMNVEV (reference sequence). CDR3 length: 14 residues. The CDR3 protein is CASSFTRTDYEQYF. The CDR3 DNA follows: TGTGCCAGCAGTTTCACCCGGACGGACTACGAGCAGTACTTC.